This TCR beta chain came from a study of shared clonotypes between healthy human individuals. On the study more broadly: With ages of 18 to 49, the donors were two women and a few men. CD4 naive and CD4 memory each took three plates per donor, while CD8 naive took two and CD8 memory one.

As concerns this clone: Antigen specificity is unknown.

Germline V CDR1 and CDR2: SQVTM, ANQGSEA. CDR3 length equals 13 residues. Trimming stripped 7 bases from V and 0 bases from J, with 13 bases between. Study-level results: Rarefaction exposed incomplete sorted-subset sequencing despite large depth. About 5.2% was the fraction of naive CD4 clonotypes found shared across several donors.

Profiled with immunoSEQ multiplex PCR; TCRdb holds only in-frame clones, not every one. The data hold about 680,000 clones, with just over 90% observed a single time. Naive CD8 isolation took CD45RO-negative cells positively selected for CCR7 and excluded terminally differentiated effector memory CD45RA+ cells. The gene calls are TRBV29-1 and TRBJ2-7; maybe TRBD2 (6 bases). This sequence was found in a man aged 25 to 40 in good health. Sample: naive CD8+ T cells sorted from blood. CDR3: CSGRLADSYEQYF. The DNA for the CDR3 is TGCAGCGGGAGGTTAGCGGACTCCTACGAGCAGTACTTC.